In this sample, the clone carrying this TCR beta chain turned up many times. With 5 bases clipped from V and 0 bases from J, the junction kept 9 bases outside the gene matches. Germline V gene sequence: CDR1 SEHNR, CDR2 FQNEAQ (reference sequence). This CDR3 is 18 amino acids long. The record originates from a study of cytomegalovirus exposure and HLA in healthy donors. In the PCR, 60 Vbeta and 13 Jbeta primers were used. TCRdb keeps only in-frame clones here, not all; method: immunoSEQ multiplex PCR. The table includes approximately 180,000 clones, 80% detected once. The TCR was taken from a man aged 25-45 years in good health and CMV-seropositive. This chain uses TRBV7-9 with TRBJ2-6, with 8 bases matching TRBD1. Sequencing input: PBMCs. The CDR3 DNA is TGTGCCAGCAGCCCGCCCAGGGGGCTTAGCTCTGGGGCCAACGTCCTGACTTTC. This sequence encodes CASSPPRGLSSGANVLTF.